These 21 T cell receptor beta chains originate from one sample sequenced in a study of cytomegalovirus exposure and HLA in healthy donors. This PCR relied on a set of 60 Vbeta primers and 13 Jbeta primers. Sequenced by immunoSEQ multiplex PCR; TCRdb stores in-frame clones only, minus some. The sample consists of fewer than 250,000 clones, under 80% of them appearing once. Sequenced sample: PBMCs. These receptors were collected from a woman in her thirties in good health and CMV-seronegative.

The chain joins TRBV10-2 to TRBJ2-7; TRBD2 matches at 15 bases. Germline V gives CDR1 WSHSY, CDR2 SAAADI. This CDR3 region has 17 residues. Trimming cost V 4 bases and J 4 bases; bases outside gene matches: 8. CDR3: CASSVGLAGGLGYEQYF. The CDR3 region has the DNA TGCGCCAGCAGTGTAGGACTAGCGGGAGGGCTCGGTTACGAGCAGTACTTC.

The rearrangement uses TRBV11-3 and TRBJ2-4; TRBD2 aligns across 11 bases. V was clipped by 6 bases and J by 4 bases; unmatched bases: 8. Germline V lookup: CDR1 SGHNT, CDR2 YENEEA. The CDR3 length is 16 residues. The CDR3 is CASSSTSGGGKNIQYF. The DNA for the CDR3 is TGTGCCAGCAGTTCCACTAGCGGGGGAGGTAAAAACATTCAGTACTTC. Together with reference TRBV11-3 and TRBJ2-4, the CDR3 gives the full variable domain: EAGVVQSPRYKIIEKKQPVAFWCNPISGHNTLYWYLQNLGQGPELLIRYENEEAVDDSQLPKDRFSAERLKGVDSTLKIQPAELGDSAVYLCASSSTSGGGKNIQYFGAGTRLSVL.

As for this clone: One end of the junction does not line up with germline, which may come from a read error. This sequence joins TRBV19 and TRBJ2-7; tentatively, D is TRBD2 (6 bases). The CDR3 runs to 18 residues. Germline CDR1 reads LNHDA; CDR2 reads SQIVND (reference sequence). This CDR3 is CATSIGGSGSLFSYEQYF. In DNA form, the CDR3 reads TGTGCCACTAGTATAGGTGGGTCCGGGAGCCTCTTCAGCTACGAGCAGTACTTC. Full variable domain (missing parts from reference TRBV19 and TRBJ2-7): DGGITQSPKYLFRKEGQNVTLSCEQNLNHDAMYWYRQDPGQGLRLIYYSQIVNDFQKGDIAEGYSVSREKKESFPLTVTSAQKNPTAFYLCATSIGGSGSLFSYEQYFGPGTRLTVT.

The rearrangement links TRBV9 to TRBJ2-2; 13 nucleotides match TRBD2. Germline CDR1 SGDLS, CDR2 YYNGEE. The CDR3 is made up of 16 amino acids. The V and J ends lost 3 bases and 7 bases, in that order; junction bases with no gene match: 6. The CDR3 DNA reads TGTGCCAGCAGCGCATGGGGACTAGCGGGGATCGGGGAGCTGTTTTTT. This encodes CASSAWGLAGIGELFF.

The chain links TRBV5-1 to TRBJ2-3; TRBD1 matches at 7 bases. The CDR3 contains 16 residues. Germline CDR1 reads SGHRS; CDR2 reads YFSETQ. With 4 bases clipped from V and 3 bases from J, the junction kept 11 bases outside the gene matches. CDR3 sequence (DNA): TGCGCCAGCAGCCGGCTTGGGACAGTGGGGACAGATACGCAGTATTTT. Residues: CASSRLGTVGTDTQYF.

The sample holds a few counts of this clone. This chain links TRBV6-5 with TRBJ1-1, with a weak D call TRBD1 (5 bases). CDR1 is MNHEY and CDR2 is SVGAGI in the germline V gene. V was pared by 6 bases and J by 10 bases, with 12 bases between. The CDR3 loop spans 11 amino acids. The CDR3: CASSGGVVAFF. The CDR3 DNA is TGTGCCAGCAGCGGAGGGGTAGTAGCTTTCTTT.

The chain joins TRBV6-1 to TRBJ2-2, with a possible D match to TRBD1 (6 bases). There are 15 residues in the CDR3. Germline CDR1 MNHNS, CDR2 SASEGT. V lost 6 bases, J lost 0 bases, and 11 bases lay in between. The CDR3, as DNA: TGTGCCAGCAGGGTGGACAGCTCGAACACCGGGGAGCTGTTTTTT. The encoded protein is CASRVDSSNTGELFF.

The V and J genes are TRBV5-1 and TRBJ2-7; tentative D call: TRBD1 (6 bases). The CDR3 runs 14 residues. Germline V gene sequence: CDR1 SGHRS, CDR2 YFSETQ. Trimming removed 3 bases from V and 3 bases from J, with 13 bases in between. CDR3: CASSSSGEGYEQYF. The CDR3 DNA reads as TGCGCCAGCAGCTCCTCAGGGGAAGGCTACGAGCAGTACTTC. Based on the CDR3 plus reference TRBV5-1 and TRBJ2-7, the full variable domain is KAGVTQTPRYLIKTRGQQVTLSCSPISGHRSVSWYQQTPGQGLQFLFEYFSETQRNKGNFPGRFSGRQFSNSRSEMNVSTLELGDSALYLCASSSSGEGYEQYFGPGTRLTVT.

The V and J genes are TRBV4-2 and TRBJ2-5; D possibly corresponds to TRBD2 (7 bases). This CDR3 spans 17 amino acids. Germline loops: CDR1 LGHNA, CDR2 YNFKEQ. Trimming removed 1 base at V and 4 bases at J, with 19 bases between. The CDR3 is CASSQGKSGGERETQYF. The CDR3 nucleotides are TGTGCCAGCAGCCAAGGGAAATCGGGGGGCGAGAGAGAGACCCAGTACTTC.

A few counts support this clone. This rearrangement joins TRBV6-6 to TRBJ1-3; no clear D gene. Germline values: CDR1 MNHNY, CDR2 SVGAGI (reference sequence). CDR3 length equals 13 residues. Trimming stripped 0 bases from V and 4 bases from J, with 4 bases between. The CDR3 coding sequence is TGTGCCAGCAGTTACTCGGAGGGAAACACCATATATTTT. Translated: CASSYSEGNTIYF.

A few counts support this clone. The chain combines TRBV10-1 with TRBJ2-7, with D possibly being TRBD2 (6 bases). This CDR3 is built from 14 residues. The V and J ends lost 3 bases and 3 bases respectively, with 12 bases between them. Germline lookup yields CDR1 WNHNN and CDR2 SYGVQD (reference sequence). CDR3 nucleotide sequence: TGCGCCAGCAGTGATTCTAGCGCTGTCTACGAGCAGTACTTC. This encodes CASSDSSAVYEQYF.

The rearrangement joins TRBV7-2 to TRBJ1-2; D remains ambiguous. V was clipped by 4 bases and J by 8 bases, with 11 bases between them. The length of the CDR3 is 12 residues. The germline V gene encodes CDR1 SGHTA and CDR2 FQGNSA. DNA for the CDR3: TGTGCCAGCAGCTCGGTTGCGGGAGGCTACACCTTC. Translation: CASSSVAGGYTF.

This chain links TRBV10-3 with TRBJ2-3, with 8 bases aligning to TRBD2. Germline assignment: CDR1 ENHRY and CDR2 SYGVKD. With 8 bases clipped from V and 5 bases from J, the junction kept 12 bases outside the gene matches. The CDR3 runs to 15 residues. The CDR3 bases are TGTGCCATCGGCCCCAGCGGGGGCGGGGGAGATACGCAGTATTTT. Protein: CAIGPSGGGGDTQYF.

This chain uses TRBV2 with TRBJ1-5, with a tentative D call TRBD1 (6 bases). The CDR3 loop spans 14 amino acids. Germline V gene sequence: CDR1 SNHLY, CDR2 FYNNEI. The ends were cut back, 6 bases at V and 7 bases at J, with 16 bases in the middle. CDR3 DNA: TGTGCCAGCAGGGGGGCAGGGGTTGGACAGCCCCAGCATTTT. Translating gives CASRGAGVGQPQHF.

This chain joins TRBV4-1 and TRBJ1-6, with a weak D call TRBD1 (6 bases). This CDR3 spans 15 amino acids. CDR1 and CDR2 (germline): MGHRA, YSYEKL. V was pared by 4 bases and J by 2 bases, with 9 bases between. In nucleotides, the CDR3 is TGCGCCAGCAGCCCTCGGGACACCTATAATTCACCCCTCCACTTT. Encoded protein: CASSPRDTYNSPLHF.

The J gene is TRBJ2-7, the V gene TRBV2, with 8 bases lining up with TRBD2. Germline CDR1 and CDR2: SNHLY and FYNNEI. J gave up 6 bases and V 10 bases, and 14 bases lay outside the gene matches. The CDR3 has 14 residues. The CDR3 DNA reads as TGTGCCACCGACCAGGGACTAGTATACTCCGAGCAGTACTTC. This codes for CATDQGLVYSEQYF.

This chain uses TRBV5-6 with TRBJ1-6; the match to TRBD1 covers 8 bases. Germline V CDR1 and CDR2: SGHDT, YYEEEE. Trimming cost V 2 bases and J 10 bases; bases outside gene matches: 5. The CDR3 consists of 14 residues. As DNA, the CDR3 is TGTGCCAGCAGCTTCGGACAGGGAGGCTCACCCCTCCACTTT. Translated: CASSFGQGGSPLHF. The variable domain in full, with the rest retrieved from reference TRBV5-6 and TRBJ1-6, is DAGVTQSPTHLIKTRGQQVTLRCSPKSGHDTVSWYQQALGQGPQFIFQYYEEEERQRGNFPDRFSGHQFPNYSSELNVNALLLGDSALYLCASSFGQGGSPLHFGNGTRLTVT.

The rearrangement joins TRBV13 to TRBJ2-5, with a weak D call TRBD2 (5 bases). The DNA end is a closer match to TRBJ2-7, so the J assignment may be wrong. The CDR3 extends over 14 amino acids. The germline CDR1 and CDR2 sequences are PRHDT and FYEKMQ (reference sequence). As DNA, the CDR3 is TGTGCCAGCAGCCAGCGGACTGCCTCCTACGAGCAGTACTTC. Amino acid sequence: CASSQRTASYEQYF.

CDR3 nucleotides: TGCGCCAGCAGCTTGGGGACTTCCCAAGAGACCCAGTACTTC. This gives the protein CASSLGTSQETQYF. The gene calls are TRBV5-1 and TRBJ2-5; tentative D call: TRBD2 (5 bases). Deletions cut 0 bases from V and 1 base from J, with 7 bases between. This CDR3 has 14 amino acids. In germline, CDR1 is SGHRS, CDR2 YFSETQ.

This rearrangement joins TRBV5-8 to TRBJ2-5, with 7 bases lining up with TRBD2. The CDR3 extends over 14 amino acids. Losses at the gene ends were 2 bases for V and 4 bases for J; bases not matched to a gene: 5. Germline V gives CDR1 SGHTS, CDR2 YDEGEE. In DNA, the CDR3 is TGTGCCAGCAGCTTCGGCGGGAGTGGAGAGACCCAGTACTTC. It yields the protein CASSFGGSGETQYF.

The chain recombines TRBV19 with TRBJ1-2; 8 positions agree with TRBD1. The CDR3 covers 14 residues. The V and J ends lost 7 bases and 4 bases, in that order; junction bases with no gene match: 8. CDR1 is LNHDA and CDR2 is SQIVND in the germline V gene (reference sequence). The CDR3, as DNA: TGTGCCAGTACCCCTTGGACAGGGTCCTATGGCTACACCTTC. It codes for CASTPWTGSYGYTF.